This T cell receptor beta chain emerged from a study of T cell responses to AZD1222 COVID-19 vaccine. Overall study results and limits: Among spike-specific TCRs, nearly half reportedly target unmutated variant regions. Seropositivity was recorded at baseline in only 6 or 7 AZD1222 recipients.

This CDR3 region has 13 residues. Germline loops: CDR1 MNHEY, CDR2 SVGAGI. The V end lost 5 bases, the J end lost 4 bases, and 11 bases lay between the germline ends. A word on this clone: Antigen: not known.

Some clones are missing from TCRdb's copy, which holds only in-frame ones; the method was immunoSEQ multiplex PCR. This table has fewer than 120,000 clones, 81% appearing once. This sample comprised peripheral blood, obtained on day 0 of AZD1222 vaccination. This TCR came from an adult in good health. The chain recombines TRBV6-5 with TRBJ1-2; D gene uncertain. CDR3 loop: CASSPRDFYGYTF. CDR3 DNA sequence: TGTGCCAGCAGTCCGCGGGATTTCTATGGCTACACCTTC.